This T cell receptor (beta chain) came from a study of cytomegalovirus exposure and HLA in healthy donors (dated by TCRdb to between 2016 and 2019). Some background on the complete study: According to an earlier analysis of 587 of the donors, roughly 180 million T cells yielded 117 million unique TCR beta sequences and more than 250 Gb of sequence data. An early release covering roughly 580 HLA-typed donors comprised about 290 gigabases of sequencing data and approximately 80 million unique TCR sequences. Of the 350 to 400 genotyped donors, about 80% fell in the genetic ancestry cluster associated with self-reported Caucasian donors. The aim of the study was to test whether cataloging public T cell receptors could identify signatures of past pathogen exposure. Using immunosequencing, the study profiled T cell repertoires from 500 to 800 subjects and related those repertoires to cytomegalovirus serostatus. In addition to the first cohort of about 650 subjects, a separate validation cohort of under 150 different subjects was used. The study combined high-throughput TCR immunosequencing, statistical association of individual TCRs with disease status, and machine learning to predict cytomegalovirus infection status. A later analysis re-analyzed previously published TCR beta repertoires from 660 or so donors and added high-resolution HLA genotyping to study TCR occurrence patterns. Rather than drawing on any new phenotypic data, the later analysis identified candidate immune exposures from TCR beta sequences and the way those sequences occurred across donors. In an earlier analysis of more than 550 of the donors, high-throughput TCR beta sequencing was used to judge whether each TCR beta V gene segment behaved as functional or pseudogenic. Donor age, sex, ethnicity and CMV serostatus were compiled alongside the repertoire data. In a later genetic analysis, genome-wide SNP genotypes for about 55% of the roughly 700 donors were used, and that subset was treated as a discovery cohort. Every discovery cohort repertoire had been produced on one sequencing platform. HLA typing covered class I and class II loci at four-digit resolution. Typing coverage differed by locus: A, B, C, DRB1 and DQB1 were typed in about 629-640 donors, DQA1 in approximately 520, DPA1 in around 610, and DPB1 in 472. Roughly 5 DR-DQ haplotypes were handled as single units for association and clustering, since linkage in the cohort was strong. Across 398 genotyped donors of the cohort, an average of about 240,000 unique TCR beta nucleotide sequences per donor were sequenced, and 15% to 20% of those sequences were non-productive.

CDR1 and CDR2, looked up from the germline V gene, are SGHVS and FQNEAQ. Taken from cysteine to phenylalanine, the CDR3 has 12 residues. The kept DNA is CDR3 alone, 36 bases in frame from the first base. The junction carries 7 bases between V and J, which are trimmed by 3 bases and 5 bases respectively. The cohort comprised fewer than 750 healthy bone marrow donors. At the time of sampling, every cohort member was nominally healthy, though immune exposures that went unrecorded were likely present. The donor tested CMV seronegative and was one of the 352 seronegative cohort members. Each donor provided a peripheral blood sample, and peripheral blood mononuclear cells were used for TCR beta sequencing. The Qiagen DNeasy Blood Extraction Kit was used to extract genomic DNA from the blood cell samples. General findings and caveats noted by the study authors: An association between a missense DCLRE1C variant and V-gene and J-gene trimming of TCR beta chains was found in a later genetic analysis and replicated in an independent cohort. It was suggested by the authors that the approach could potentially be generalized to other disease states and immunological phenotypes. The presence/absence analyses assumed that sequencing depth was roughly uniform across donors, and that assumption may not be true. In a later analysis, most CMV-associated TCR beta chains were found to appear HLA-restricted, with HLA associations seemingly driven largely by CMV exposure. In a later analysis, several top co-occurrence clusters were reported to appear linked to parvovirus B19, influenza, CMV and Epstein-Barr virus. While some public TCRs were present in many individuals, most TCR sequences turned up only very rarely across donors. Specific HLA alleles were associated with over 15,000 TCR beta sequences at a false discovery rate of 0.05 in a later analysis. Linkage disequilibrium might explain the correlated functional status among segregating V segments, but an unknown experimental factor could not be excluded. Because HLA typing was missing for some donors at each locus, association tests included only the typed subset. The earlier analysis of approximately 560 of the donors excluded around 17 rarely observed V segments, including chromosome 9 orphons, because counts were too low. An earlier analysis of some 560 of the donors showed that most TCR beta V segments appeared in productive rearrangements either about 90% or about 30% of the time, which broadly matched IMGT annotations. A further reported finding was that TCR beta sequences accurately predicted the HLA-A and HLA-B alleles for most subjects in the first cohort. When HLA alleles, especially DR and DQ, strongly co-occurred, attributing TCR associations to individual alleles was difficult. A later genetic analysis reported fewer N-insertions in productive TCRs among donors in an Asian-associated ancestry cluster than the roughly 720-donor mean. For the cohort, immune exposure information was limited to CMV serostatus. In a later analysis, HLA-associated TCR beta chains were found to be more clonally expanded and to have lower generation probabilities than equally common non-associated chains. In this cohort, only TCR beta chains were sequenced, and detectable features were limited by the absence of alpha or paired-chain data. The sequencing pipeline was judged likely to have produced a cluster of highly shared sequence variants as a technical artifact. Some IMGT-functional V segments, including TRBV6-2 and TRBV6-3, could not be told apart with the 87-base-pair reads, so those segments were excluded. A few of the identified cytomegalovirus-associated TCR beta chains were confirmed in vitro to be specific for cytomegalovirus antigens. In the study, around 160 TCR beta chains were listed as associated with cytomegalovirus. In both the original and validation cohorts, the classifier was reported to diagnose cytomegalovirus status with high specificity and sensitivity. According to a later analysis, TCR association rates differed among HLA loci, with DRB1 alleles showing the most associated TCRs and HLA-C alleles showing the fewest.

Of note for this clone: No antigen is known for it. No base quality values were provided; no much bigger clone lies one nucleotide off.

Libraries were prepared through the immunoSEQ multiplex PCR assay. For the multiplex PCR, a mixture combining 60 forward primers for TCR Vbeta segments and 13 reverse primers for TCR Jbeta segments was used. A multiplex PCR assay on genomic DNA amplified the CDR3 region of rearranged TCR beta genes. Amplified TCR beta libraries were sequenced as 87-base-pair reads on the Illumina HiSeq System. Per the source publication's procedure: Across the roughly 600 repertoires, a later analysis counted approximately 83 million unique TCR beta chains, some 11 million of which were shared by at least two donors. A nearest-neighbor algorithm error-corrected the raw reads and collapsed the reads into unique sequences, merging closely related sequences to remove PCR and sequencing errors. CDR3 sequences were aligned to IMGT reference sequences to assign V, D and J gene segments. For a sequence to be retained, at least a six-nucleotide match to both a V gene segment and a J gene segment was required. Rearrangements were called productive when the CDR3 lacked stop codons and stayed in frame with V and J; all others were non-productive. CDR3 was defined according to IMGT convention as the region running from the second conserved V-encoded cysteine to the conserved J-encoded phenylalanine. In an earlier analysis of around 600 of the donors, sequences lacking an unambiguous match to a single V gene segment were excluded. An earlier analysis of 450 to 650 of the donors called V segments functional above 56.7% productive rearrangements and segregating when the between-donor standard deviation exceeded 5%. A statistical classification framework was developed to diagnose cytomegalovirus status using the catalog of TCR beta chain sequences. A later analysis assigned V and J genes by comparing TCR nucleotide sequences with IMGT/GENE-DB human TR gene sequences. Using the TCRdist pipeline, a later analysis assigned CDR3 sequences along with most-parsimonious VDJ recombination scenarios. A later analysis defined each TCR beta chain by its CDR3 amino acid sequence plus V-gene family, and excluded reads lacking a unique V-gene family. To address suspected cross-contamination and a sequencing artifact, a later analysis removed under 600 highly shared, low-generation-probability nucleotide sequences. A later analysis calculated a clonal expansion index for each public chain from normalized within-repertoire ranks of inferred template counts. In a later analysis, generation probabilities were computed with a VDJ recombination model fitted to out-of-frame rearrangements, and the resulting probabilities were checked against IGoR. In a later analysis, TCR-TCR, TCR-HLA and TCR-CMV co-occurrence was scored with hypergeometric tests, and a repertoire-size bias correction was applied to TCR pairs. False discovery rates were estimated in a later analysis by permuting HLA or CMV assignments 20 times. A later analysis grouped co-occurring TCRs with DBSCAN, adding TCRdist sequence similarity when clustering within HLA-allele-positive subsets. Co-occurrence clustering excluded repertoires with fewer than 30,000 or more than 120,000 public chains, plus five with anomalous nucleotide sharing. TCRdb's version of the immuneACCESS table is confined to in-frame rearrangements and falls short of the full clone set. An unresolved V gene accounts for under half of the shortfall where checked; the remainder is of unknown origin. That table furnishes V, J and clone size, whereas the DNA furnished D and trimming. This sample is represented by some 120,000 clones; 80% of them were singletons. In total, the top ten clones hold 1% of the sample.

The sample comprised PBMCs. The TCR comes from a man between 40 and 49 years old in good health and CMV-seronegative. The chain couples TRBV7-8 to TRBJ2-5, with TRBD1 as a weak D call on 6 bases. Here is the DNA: TGTGCCAGCAGCTTGGGGGCGGAGACCCAGTACTTC. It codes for CASSLGAETQYF.